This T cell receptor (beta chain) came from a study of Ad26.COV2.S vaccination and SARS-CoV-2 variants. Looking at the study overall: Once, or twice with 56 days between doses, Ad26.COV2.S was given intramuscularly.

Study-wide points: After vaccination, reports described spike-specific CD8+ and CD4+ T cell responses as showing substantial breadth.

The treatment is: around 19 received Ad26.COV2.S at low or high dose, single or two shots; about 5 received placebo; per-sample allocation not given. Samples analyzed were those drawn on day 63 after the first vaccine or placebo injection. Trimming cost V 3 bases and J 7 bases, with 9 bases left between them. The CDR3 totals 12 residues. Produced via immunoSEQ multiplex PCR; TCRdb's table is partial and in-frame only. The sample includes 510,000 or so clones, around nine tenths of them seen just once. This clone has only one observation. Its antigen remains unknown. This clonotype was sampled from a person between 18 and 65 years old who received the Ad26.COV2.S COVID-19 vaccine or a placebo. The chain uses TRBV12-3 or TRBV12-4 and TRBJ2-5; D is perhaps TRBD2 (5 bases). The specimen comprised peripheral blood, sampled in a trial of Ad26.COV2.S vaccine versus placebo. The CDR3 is CASSLRAPTQYF. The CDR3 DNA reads TGTGCCAGCAGTTTGCGGGCCCCGACCCAGTACTTC.